This TCR beta chain was obtained from a study of neoadjuvant anti-PD-1 for oral cavity cancer. The assay was immunoSEQ multiplex PCR, and TCRdb's table has in-frame clones only and misses some. The sample lists around 31,000 clones, approximately 87% occurring once. The CDR3 is 15 residues long. The V end was cut by 7 bases, the J end by 0 bases, with 13 bases between. Per the germline V gene, CDR1 is LNHDA and CDR2 is SQIVND (reference sequence). This clone was detected once. The receptor's source is a person aged 40-85 years with oral cavity squamous cell carcinoma. This chain joins TRBV19 and TRBJ1-5; D is perhaps TRBD1 (6 bases). The sample consisted of PBMCs, taken before nivolumab (anti-PD-1) treatment. Here the CDR3 reads CASTPGTLSNQPQHF. CDR3 DNA sequence: TGTGCCAGTACCCCCGGGACACTTAGCAATCAGCCCCAGCATTTT.